What follows are 13 T cell receptor beta chains derived from one specimen sequenced in a study of Graves' ophthalmopathy and Graves' hyperthyroidism. The sequenced template was RNA, covering the TCR beta CDR3 region. An opening RT-PCR round employed HTBI primers and preceded a second-round multiplex PCR. TCRdb reprocessed the multiplex PCR reads with MiXCR, giving one entry per CDR3 protein. Of approximately 330,000 distinct CDR3 sequences listed, roughly 15% are singletons. Sequences were obtained from peripheral blood. The receptors here all came from an adult man with Graves' ophthalmopathy.

This clonotype has ten or more counts. The V call is TRBV6-1, the J call TRBJ2-5; D gene unclear. CDR3 length: 16 residues. The germline V and J ends were trimmed by 0 bases and 5 bases, with 16 bases remaining between them. Germline CDR1 and CDR2: MNHNS and SASEGT. The CDR3 is CASSEAADGLSETQYF. CDR3 nucleotides: TGTGCCAGCAGTGAAGCGGCCGACGGGCTTAGTGAGACCCAGTACTTC.

In its sample, this clonotype was seen many times. The V and J genes are TRBV6-2 or TRBV6-3 and TRBJ2-7; D is unresolved. The germline CDR1 and CDR2 sequences are MNHEY and SVGEGT. The CDR3 is 13 residues long. V was cut by 6 bases and J by 4 bases, with 13 bases left in between. The CDR3: CASSHSYTYEQYF. The CDR3 region has the DNA TGTGCCAGCAGCCATAGCTACACTTACGAGCAGTACTTC.

The sample holds many counts of this clonotype. The genes are TRBV6-2 or TRBV6-3 and TRBJ2-7, with D unclear. The ends were cut back, 6 bases at V and 2 bases at J, with 8 bases in the middle. The germline V gene has CDR1 MNHEY and CDR2 SVGEGT. CDR3 size: 12 residues. This CDR3 reads CASSQLAYEQYF. The CDR3 DNA reads as TGTGCCAGCAGCCAACTGGCCTACGAGCAGTACTTC.

This clonotype was counted at least ten times. J is TRBJ2-5 and V is TRBV15, with D possibly matching TRBD1 (5 bases). V was clipped by 5 bases and J by 6 bases, with 22 bases between them. The CDR3 totals 16 residues. Germline CDR1 is LNHNV and CDR2 is YYDKDF (reference sequence). The CDR3 protein is CATSLIPTGVAKTQYF. CDR3 DNA: TGTGCCACCAGCCTAATCCCCACAGGAGTTGCGAAGACCCAGTACTTC. Variable domain in full (rest from reference TRBV15 and TRBJ2-5): DAMVIQNPRYQVTQFGKPVTLSCSQTLNHNVMYWYQQKSSQAPKLLFHYYDKDFNNEADTPDNFQSRRPNTSFCFLDIRSPGLGDTAMYLCATSLIPTGVAKTQYFGPGTRLLVL.

The chain combines TRBV6-2 or TRBV6-3 with TRBJ1-2, with D maybe TRBD1 (6 bases). The CDR3 has 12 amino acids. V was pared by 6 bases and J by 8 bases, with 13 bases between. Per the germline V gene, CDR1 is MNHEY and CDR2 is SVGEGT. The CDR3 nucleotides are TGTGCCAGCAGAGAGGACAGATGGGGCTACACCTTC. This translates into CASREDRWGYTF.

In its sample, this clonotype was seen many times. This rearrangement joins TRBV6-5 to TRBJ2-7; the D is unclear. CDR3 size: 12 residues. The ends were cut back, 4 bases at V and 7 bases at J, with 11 bases in the middle. CDR1 and CDR2 (germline): MNHEY, SVGAGI. The CDR3 region has the DNA TGTGCCAGCAGTTCCCCTACTCAAGAGCAGTACTTC. Amino acids: CASSSPTQEQYF.

The chain couples TRBV29-1 to TRBJ1-3; 7 positions match TRBD1. Germline CDR1 and CDR2: SQVTM and ANQGSEA. V shed 5 bases, J shed 4 bases, and the junction held 5 bases outside the gene matches. The CDR3 contains 13 residues. CDR3 coding DNA: TGCAGCGTTCAACAGGGGCAAGGAAACACCATATATTTT. This sequence encodes CSVQQGQGNTIYF.

This clonotype was seen many times. The chain combines TRBV14 with TRBJ2-5; TRBD2 agrees at 7 bases. V gave up 0 bases and J gave up 1 base; unmatched junction bases: 8. This CDR3 region has 17 residues. Germline CDR1 and CDR2: SGHDN and FVKESK. The CDR3 nucleotides are TGTGCCAGCAGCCAAGAGGGCGCGGGAGCCCGCCAAGAGACCCAGTACTTC. Translating gives CASSQEGAGARQETQYF. The full variable domain, in which reference TRBV14 and TRBJ2-5 provide the parts outside the CDR3, is EAGVTQFPSHSVIEKGQTVTLRCDPISGHDNLYWYRRVMGKEIKFLLHFVKESKQDESGMPNNRFLAERTGGTYSTLKVQPAELEDSGVYFCASSQEGAGARQETQYFGPGTRLLVL.

The chain combines TRBV12-3 or TRBV12-4 with TRBJ2-2, with 7 bases identical to TRBD1. V shed 6 bases, J shed 5 bases, and the junction held 9 bases outside the gene matches. The CDR3 runs to 15 residues. CDR3 DNA: TGTGCCAGCAGCCTCACAGGGGACCAGACCGGGGAGCTGTTTTTT. Protein sequence: CASSLTGDQTGELFF.

This clonotype was counted ten times or more. This chain links TRBV20-1 with TRBJ1-1; 11 nucleotides align to TRBD1. Germline CDR1 DFQATT, CDR2 SNEGSKA (reference sequence). The ends lost 8 bases at V and 3 bases at J; junction bases unmatched: 11. The length of the CDR3 is 15 residues. The DNA of the CDR3 is TGCAGTCCAAGGACAGGGGGCGTCCAGGACACTGAAGCTTTCTTT. Translation: CSPRTGGVQDTEAFF.

The chain uses TRBV20-1 and TRBJ2-7, with 8 bases matching TRBD1. The V gene's germline CDR1 is DFQATT and CDR2 SNEGSKA (reference sequence). J gave up 1 base and V 1 base, and 9 bases lay outside the gene matches. The CDR3 extends over 16 amino acids. The CDR3 nucleotides read TGCAGTGCTAGAGTCTCGGACAGGGACTCATCCTACGAGCAGTACTTC. Translating it yields CSARVSDRDSSYEQYF.

This clonotype was detected ten times or more. V usage is TRBV5-6 and J usage is TRBJ2-2; the match to TRBD2 covers 9 bases. The CDR3 covers 18 residues. The ends lost 1 base at V and 3 bases at J; junction bases unmatched: 10. Germline CDR1 is SGHDT and CDR2 is YYEEEE. CDR3 bases: TGTGCCAGCAGCTTGACGGTTGGGCTAGCGGGGTACACCGGGGAGCTGTTTTTT. It encodes CASSLTVGLAGYTGELFF.

This clonotype was detected many times. The rearrangement uses TRBV6-5 and TRBJ2-7; TRBD2 agrees at 7 bases. CDR1 MNHEY and CDR2 SVGAGI come from the germline V gene. J lost 4 bases, V lost 0 bases, and 9 bases had no gene match. This CDR3 is 16 amino acids long. The CDR3 DNA sequence: TGTGCCAGCAGTTACTCGTGGGGCGGGGAGGGGTACGAGCAGTACTTC. Translated, it gives CASSYSWGGEGYEQYF.